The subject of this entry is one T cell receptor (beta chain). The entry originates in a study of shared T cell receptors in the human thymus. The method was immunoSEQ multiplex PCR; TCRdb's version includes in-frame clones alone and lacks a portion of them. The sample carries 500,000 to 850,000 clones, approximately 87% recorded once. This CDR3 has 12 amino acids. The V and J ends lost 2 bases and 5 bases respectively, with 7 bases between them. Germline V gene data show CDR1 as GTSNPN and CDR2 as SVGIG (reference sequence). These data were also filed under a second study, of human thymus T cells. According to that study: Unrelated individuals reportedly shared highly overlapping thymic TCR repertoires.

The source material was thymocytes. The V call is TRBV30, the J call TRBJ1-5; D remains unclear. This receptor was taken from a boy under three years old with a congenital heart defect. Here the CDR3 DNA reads TGTGCCTGGAGTACACAGCATCAGCCCCAGCATTTT. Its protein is CAWSTQHQPQHF.